This T cell receptor beta chain came from a study of blood T cell repertoires in COVID-19. Across the study: Acute and convalescent COVID-19 specimens originated in the United States, Italy and Spain. PBMCs, B-cell-depleted T cells, or T cells were the source of the cDNA or gDNA that made up the material.

Germline V lookup: CDR1 SGHRS, CDR2 YFSETQ. This CDR3 region has 15 residues. The V end was cut by 5 bases, the J end by 2 bases, with 11 bases between. As processed by the authors: It was from reference gene primer amplification that nucleated cell counts were estimated. Sequencing used immunoSEQ multiplex PCR; TCRdb keeps in-frame clones, though not all of them. The V and J calls and clone size are taken from that table; D and trimming were inferred from the DNA. The table includes 57,000 or so clones, approximately 83% detected once. The chain is built from TRBV5-1 and TRBJ1-6, with D possibly matching TRBD1 (6 bases). The specimen was peripheral blood. This TCR derives from a human donor in a cohort sampled during active COVID-19. DNA of the CDR3: TGCGCCAGCAGTTCGCAGGGGCCCTATAATTCACCCCTCCACTTT. It is translated as CASSSQGPYNSPLHF.